This T cell receptor beta chain comes out of a study of cytomegalovirus exposure and HLA in healthy donors. Study at large: A later analysis reported the same platform for the roughly 120 validation repertoires and the approximately 700 first-cohort repertoires. General study results and limits: Specific recognition of CMV antigens was confirmed in vitro for three chains (all CMV-associated). Cytomegalovirus-associated status was assigned to approximately 160 TCR beta chains.

The method was immunoSEQ multiplex PCR; TCRdb's version includes in-frame clones alone and lacks a portion of them. The table includes hundreds of thousands of clones, just over 85% detected once. The donors were members of the validation cohort, which comprised 120 subjects and was separate from the first cohort of roughly 700 subjects. V gave up 4 bases and J gave up 1 base, with 7 bases separating them. The CDR3 is 13 amino acids. The V gene's germline CDR1 is SGHTA and CDR2 FQGNSA. Concerning this clone: Its specificity is not known.

Sequenced material: PBMCs. The sequence came from a woman younger than 35 in good health and CMV-seronegative. The chain is built from TRBV7-2 and TRBJ2-5, with D unresolved. CDR3 DNA: TGTGCCAGCAGCTCCCCAGTCCAAGAGACCCAGTACTTC. Translating it yields CASSSPVQETQYF.